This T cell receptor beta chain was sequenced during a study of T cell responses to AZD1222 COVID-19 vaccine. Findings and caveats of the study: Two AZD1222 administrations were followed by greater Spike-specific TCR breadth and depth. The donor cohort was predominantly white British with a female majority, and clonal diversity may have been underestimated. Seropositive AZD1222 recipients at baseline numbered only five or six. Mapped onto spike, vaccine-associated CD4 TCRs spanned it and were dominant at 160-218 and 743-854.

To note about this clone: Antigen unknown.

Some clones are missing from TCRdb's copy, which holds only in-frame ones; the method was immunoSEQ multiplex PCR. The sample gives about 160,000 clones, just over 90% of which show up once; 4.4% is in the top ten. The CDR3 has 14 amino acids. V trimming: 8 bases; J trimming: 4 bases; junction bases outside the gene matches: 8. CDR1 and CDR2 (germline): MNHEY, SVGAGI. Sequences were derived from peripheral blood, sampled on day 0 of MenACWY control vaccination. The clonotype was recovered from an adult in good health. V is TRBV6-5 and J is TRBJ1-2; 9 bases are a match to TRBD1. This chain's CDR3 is CASLETGGAYGYTF. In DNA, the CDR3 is TGTGCCAGCCTTGAGACAGGGGGTGCCTATGGCTACACCTTC.